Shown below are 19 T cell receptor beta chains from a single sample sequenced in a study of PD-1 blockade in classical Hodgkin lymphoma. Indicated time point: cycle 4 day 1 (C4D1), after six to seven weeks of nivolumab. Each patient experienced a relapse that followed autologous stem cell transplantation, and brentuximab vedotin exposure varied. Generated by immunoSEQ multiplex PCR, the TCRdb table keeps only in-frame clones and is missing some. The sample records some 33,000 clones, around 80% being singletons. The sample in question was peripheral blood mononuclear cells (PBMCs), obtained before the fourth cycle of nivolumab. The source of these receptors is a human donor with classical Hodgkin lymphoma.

The CDR3 DNA is TGTGCCAGCAGCCCCACCCCCGGACTTCACACTGAAGCTTTCTTT. It encodes CASSPTPGLHTEAFF. The chain has TRBV9 and TRBJ1-1; no clear D. Germline CDR1 and CDR2: SGDLS and YYNGEE. Trimming removed 4 bases at V and 3 bases at J, with 16 bases between. The CDR3 has 15 residues.

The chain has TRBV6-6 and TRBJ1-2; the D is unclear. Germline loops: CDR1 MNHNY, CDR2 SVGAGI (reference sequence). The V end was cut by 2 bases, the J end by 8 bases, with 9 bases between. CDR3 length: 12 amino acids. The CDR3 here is CASSYHRGGYTF. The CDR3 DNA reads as TGTGCCAGCAGTTACCATCGGGGAGGCTACACCTTC.

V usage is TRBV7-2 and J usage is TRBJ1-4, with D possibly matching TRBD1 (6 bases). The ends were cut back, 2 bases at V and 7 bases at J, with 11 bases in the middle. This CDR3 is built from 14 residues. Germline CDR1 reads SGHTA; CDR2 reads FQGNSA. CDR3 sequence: CASSLLGQSEKLFF. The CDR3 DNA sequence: TGTGCCAGCAGCTTATTGGGACAAAGTGAAAAACTGTTTTTT.

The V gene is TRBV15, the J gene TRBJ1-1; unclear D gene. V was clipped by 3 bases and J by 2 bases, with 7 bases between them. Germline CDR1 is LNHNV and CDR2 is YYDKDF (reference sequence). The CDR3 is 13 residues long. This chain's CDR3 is CATSRARNTEAFF. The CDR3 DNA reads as TGTGCCACCAGCAGGGCCCGAAACACTGAAGCTTTCTTT.

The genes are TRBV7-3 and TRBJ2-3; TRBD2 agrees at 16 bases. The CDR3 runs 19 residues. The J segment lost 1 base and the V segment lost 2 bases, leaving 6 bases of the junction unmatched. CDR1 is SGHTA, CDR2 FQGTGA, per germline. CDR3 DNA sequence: TGTGCCAGCAGCTTACCCGGGACTAGCGGGAGGGCGGGCACAGATACGCAGTATTTT. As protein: CASSLPGTSGRAGTDTQYF.

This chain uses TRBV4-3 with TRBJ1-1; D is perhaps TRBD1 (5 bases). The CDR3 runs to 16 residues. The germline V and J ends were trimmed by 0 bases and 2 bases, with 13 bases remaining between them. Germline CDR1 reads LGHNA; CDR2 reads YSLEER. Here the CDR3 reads CASSQDLQGRNTEAFF. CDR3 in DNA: TGCGCCAGCAGCCAAGACCTTCAGGGACGAAACACTGAAGCTTTCTTT.

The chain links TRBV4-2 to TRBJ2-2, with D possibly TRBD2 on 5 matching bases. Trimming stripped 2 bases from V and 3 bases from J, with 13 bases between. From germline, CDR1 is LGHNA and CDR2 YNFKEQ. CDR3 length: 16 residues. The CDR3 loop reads CASSQLLRVHTGELFF. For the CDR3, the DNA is TGTGCCAGCAGCCAACTACTGCGGGTCCACACCGGGGAGCTGTTTTTT.

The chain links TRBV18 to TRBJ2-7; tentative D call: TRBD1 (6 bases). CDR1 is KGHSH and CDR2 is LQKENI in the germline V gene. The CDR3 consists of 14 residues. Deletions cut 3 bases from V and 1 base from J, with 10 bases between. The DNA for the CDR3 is TGTGCCAGCTCACCTCAAGGACAGTCCTACGAGCAGTACTTC. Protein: CASSPQGQSYEQYF.

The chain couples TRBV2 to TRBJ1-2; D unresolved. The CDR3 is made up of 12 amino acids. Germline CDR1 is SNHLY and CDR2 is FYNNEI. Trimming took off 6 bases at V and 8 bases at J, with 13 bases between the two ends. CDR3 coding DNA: TGTGCCAGCAGACATGAATTGGAGGGCTACACCTTC. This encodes CASRHELEGYTF.

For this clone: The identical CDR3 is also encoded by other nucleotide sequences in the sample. The CDR3, as DNA: TGTGCCACCAGCAGAGATAGGGGGACATTCAACACTGAAGCTTTCTTT. Encoded protein: CATSRDRGTFNTEAFF. The chain employs TRBV15 and TRBJ1-1; possible D gene TRBD1, 6 bases. This CDR3 region has 16 residues. The V gene lost 0 bases and the J gene lost 2 bases, with 13 bases spanning the gap. Per the germline V gene, CDR1 is LNHNV and CDR2 is YYDKDF (reference sequence).

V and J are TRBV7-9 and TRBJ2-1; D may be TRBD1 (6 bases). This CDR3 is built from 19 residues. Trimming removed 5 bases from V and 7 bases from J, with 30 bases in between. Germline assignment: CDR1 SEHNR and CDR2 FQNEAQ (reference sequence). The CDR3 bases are TGTGCCAGCAGCCCGACCCCGGGGAGATTCAGGGGATGGGGTAATGAGCAGTTCTTC. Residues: CASSPTPGRFRGWGNEQFF. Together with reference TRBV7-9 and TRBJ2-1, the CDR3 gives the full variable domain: DTGVSQNPRHKITKRGQNVTFRCDPISEHNRLYWYRQTLGQGPEFLTYFQNEAQLEKSRLLSDRFSAERPKGSFSTLEIQRTEQGDSAMYLCASSPTPGRFRGWGNEQFFGPGTRLTVL.

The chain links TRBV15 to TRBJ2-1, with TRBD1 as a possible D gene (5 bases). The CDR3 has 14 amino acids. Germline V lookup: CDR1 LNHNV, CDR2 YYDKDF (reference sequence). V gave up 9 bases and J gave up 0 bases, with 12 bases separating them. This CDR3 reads CATSEGASYNEQFF. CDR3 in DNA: TGTGCCACTTCTGAAGGGGCCTCCTACAATGAGCAGTTCTTC.

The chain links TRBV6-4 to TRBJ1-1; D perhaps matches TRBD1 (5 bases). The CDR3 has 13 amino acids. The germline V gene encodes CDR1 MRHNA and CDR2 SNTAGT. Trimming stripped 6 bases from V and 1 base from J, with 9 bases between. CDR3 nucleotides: TGTGCCAGCAGACTAACAGGGAACACTGAAGCTTTCTTT. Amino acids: CASRLTGNTEAFF.

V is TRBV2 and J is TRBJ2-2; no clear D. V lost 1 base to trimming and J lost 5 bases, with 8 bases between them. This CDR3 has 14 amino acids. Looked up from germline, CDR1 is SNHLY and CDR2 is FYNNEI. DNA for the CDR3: TGTGCCAGCAGTGAAGAACGCTCGACCGGGGAGCTGTTTTTT. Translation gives CASSEERSTGELFF.

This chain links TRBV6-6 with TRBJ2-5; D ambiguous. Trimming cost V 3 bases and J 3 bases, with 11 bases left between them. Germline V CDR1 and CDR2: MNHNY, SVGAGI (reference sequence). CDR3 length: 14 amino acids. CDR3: CASSYIGPEETQYF. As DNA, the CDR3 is TGTGCCAGCAGTTATATCGGCCCCGAAGAGACCCAGTACTTC.

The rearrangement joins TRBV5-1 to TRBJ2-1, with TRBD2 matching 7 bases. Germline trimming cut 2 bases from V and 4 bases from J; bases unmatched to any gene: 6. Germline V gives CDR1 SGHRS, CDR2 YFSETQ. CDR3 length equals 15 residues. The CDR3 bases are TGCGCCAGCAGCTTCGGACTAGGGGTTTACAATGAGCAGTTCTTC. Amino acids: CASSFGLGVYNEQFF.

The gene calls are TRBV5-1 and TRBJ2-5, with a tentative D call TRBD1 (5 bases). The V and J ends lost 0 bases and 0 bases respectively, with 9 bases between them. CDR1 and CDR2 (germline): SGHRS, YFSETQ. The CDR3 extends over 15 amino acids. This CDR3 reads CASSLGQPYQETQYF. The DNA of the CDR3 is TGCGCCAGCAGCTTGGGACAGCCCTACCAAGAGACCCAGTACTTC.

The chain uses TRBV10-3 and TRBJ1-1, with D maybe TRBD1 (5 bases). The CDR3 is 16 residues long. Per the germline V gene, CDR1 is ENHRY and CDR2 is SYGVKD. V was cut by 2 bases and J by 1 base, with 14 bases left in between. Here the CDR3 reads CAISEGAGGTNTEAFF. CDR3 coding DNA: TGTGCCATCAGTGAGGGGGCAGGAGGAACGAACACTGAAGCTTTCTTT.

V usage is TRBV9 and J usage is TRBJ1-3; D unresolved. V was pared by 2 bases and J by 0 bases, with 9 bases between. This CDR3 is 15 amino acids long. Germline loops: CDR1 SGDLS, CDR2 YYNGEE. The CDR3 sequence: CASSVKGYSGNTIYF. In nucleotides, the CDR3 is TGTGCCAGCAGCGTCAAAGGGTACTCTGGAAACACCATATATTTT.